This entry lists 13 T cell receptor beta chains sequenced from one sample in a study of T cells in Graves' hyperthyroidism and ophthalmopathy. RNA transcripts gave rise to amplified TCR beta CDR3 regions. HTBI primers were employed in a first-round RT-PCR of the TCR CDR3. TCRdb itself ran the multiplex PCR reads through MiXCR, one entry per CDR3 protein. Of over 500,000 distinct CDR3 sequences in the sample, 13% to 15% were seen once. The specimen sequenced was blood. Receptor source: a woman between 40 and 50 years old with Graves' hyperthyroidism.

This clonotype occurred a few times. This chain uses TRBV9 with TRBJ1-4; the D gene is possibly TRBD1 (6 bases). V dropped 0 bases and J dropped 7 bases, with 10 bases sitting between them. There are 14 residues in the CDR3. CDR1 and CDR2 (germline): SGDLS, YYNGEE. CDR3 nucleotide sequence: TGTGCCAGCAGCGTAGCCGGCAGGGGTGAAAAACTGTTTTTT. Translated: CASSVAGRGEKLFF. Complete variable domain (other parts from reference TRBV9 and TRBJ1-4): DSGVTQTPKHLITATGQRVTLRCSPRSGDLSVYWYQQSLDQGLQFLIQYYNGEERAKGNILERFSAQQFPDLHSELNLSSLELGDSALYFCASSVAGRGEKLFFGSGTQLSVL.

A remark on this clonotype: Compared with germline, one end of the junction differs, possibly owing to a read error. V and J are TRBV24-1 and TRBJ2-2, with D perhaps assigned TRBD1 or TRBD2 (5 bases each). Germline CDR1 and CDR2: KGHDR and SFDVKD. The CDR3 totals 15 residues. The CDR3 nucleotides read TGTCCCACCAGTGACCGCCATCGGGACCTCGGGGAGCTGTTTTTT. This codes for CPTSDRHRDLGELFF.

There are many counts of this clonotype. This chain connects TRBV11-2 to TRBJ2-3; 7 bases fit TRBD2. Germline CDR1 and CDR2: SGHAT and FQNNGV. CDR3 length equals 16 residues. Trimming at V came to 1 base and at J to 0 bases, leaving 4 bases not matched to a gene. This chain's CDR3 is CASSLVGSGSTDTQYF. CDR3 DNA: TGTGCCAGCAGCTTAGTGGGTAGCGGGAGCACAGATACGCAGTATTTT. The whole variable domain, remainder taken from reference TRBV11-2 and TRBJ2-3, is EAGVAQSPRYKIIEKRQSVAFWCNPISGHATLYWYQQILGQGPKLLIQFQNNGVVDDSQLPKDRFSAERLKGVDSTLKIQPAKLEDSAVYLCASSLVGSGSTDTQYFGPGTRLTVL.

This clonotype occurred many times. This rearrangement joins TRBV18 to TRBJ2-7; D gene unclear. This CDR3 is 13 amino acids long. Germline V gene lookup returns CDR1 KGHSH and CDR2 LQKENI. Trimming removed 0 bases at V and 1 base at J, with 4 bases between. The CDR3: CASSPPQSYEQYF. The CDR3 coding sequence is TGTGCCAGCTCACCACCGCAGTCCTACGAGCAGTACTTC.

In this sample, this clonotype turned up many times. V gene TRBV3-1 combines with J gene TRBJ2-1, with D uncertain. The CDR3 runs 12 residues. Trimming removed 3 bases at V and 7 bases at J, with 7 bases between. Germline V gene lookup returns CDR1 LGHDT and CDR2 YNNKEL (reference sequence). CDR3 residues: CASSHGRNEQFF. The CDR3 DNA reads as TGTGCCAGCAGCCACGGACGGAATGAGCAGTTCTTC.

This clonotype was found many times. The rearrangement uses TRBV24-1 and TRBJ2-1, with D maybe TRBD2 (5 bases). This CDR3 has 17 residues. Germline values: CDR1 KGHDR, CDR2 SFDVKD. V lost 4 bases and J 0 bases, leaving 15 bases between the germline ends. Written as DNA, the CDR3 is TGTGCCACCAGTGACCCCTCAATCGGGATCTCCTACAATGAGCAGTTCTTC. This codes for CATSDPSIGISYNEQFF.

This chain joins TRBV20-1 and TRBJ2-1; 10 nucleotides align to TRBD2. The germline V gene has CDR1 DFQATT and CDR2 SNEGSKA (reference sequence). The CDR3 has 15 amino acids. The junction had 10 bases not matched to a gene; V was cut back by 2 bases and J by 9 bases. CDR3 coding DNA: TGCAGTGCTAGAAGACTAGCGGGTGGGCCGAGTGAGCAGTTCTTC. Its protein is CSARRLAGGPSEQFF.

This clonotype came up a few times. This rearrangement joins TRBV3-1 to TRBJ2-7; TRBD2 matches 14 bases. The CDR3 runs to 18 residues. V lost 4 bases, J lost 2 bases, and 10 bases stayed unmatched. The germline V gene encodes CDR1 LGHDT and CDR2 YNNKEL (reference sequence). The CDR3 coding sequence is TGTGCCAGCAGCCTCGGGACTAGCGGGAGTACTGGGACCTACGAGCAGTACTTC. Its protein product is CASSLGTSGSTGTYEQYF.

In its sample, this clonotype was seen many times. This chain uses TRBV7-6 with TRBJ2-3; D might be TRBD2 (6 bases). Per the germline V gene, CDR1 is SGHVS and CDR2 is FNYEAQ. The CDR3 has 15 residues. Trimming left V 3 bases short and J 3 bases short, with 13 bases between. The CDR3 DNA reads TGTGCCAGCAGCTTCGAAACGGGAGTAACAGATACGCAGTATTTT. Translating gives CASSFETGVTDTQYF.

This clonotype was counted many times. The chain uses TRBV18 and TRBJ2-1, with 8 bases matching TRBD2. Germline V gives CDR1 KGHSH, CDR2 LQKENI. The CDR3 extends over 15 amino acids. The junction had 7 bases not matched to a gene; V was cut back by 3 bases and J by 6 bases. The CDR3 loop is CASSPLAGSVNEQFF. The DNA of the CDR3 is TGTGCCAGCTCACCGCTAGCGGGTTCTGTCAATGAGCAGTTCTTC.

There are many counts of this clonotype. V is TRBV2 and J is TRBJ1-2; D gene uncertain. The CDR3 is made up of 12 amino acids. Trimming removed 7 bases from V and 6 bases from J, with 12 bases in between. Germline CDR1 reads SNHLY; CDR2 reads FYNNEI. CDR3 nucleotide sequence: TGTGCCAGCAATACTCCTCCAGATGGCTACACCTTC. Its translation: CASNTPPDGYTF.

At least ten counts were recorded for this clonotype. The chain couples TRBV14 to TRBJ2-1; 11 nucleotides agree with TRBD2. Germline V gene data show CDR1 as SGHDN and CDR2 as FVKESK. The CDR3 is 16 amino acids. The J segment lost 8 bases and the V segment lost 0 bases, leaving 6 bases of the junction unmatched. CDR3 DNA sequence: TGTGCCAGCAGCCAAGATCTACTAGCGGGAGTCCATGAGCAGTTCTTC. This encodes CASSQDLLAGVHEQFF.

With respect to this clonotype: Likely a read error: the CDR3 ends without its conserved phenylalanine or tryptophan. The V call is TRBV2, the J call TRBJ2-5; no clear D. The ends were cut back, 6 bases at V and 1 base at J, with 15 bases in the middle. Looked up from germline, CDR1 is SNHLY and CDR2 is FYNNEI. This CDR3 spans 15 amino acids. The CDR3 sequence: CASRQRVGLQETQYS. CDR3 bases: TGTGCCAGCAGACAAAGGGTGGGCCTCCAAGAGACCCAGTACTCC.